This T cell receptor (beta chain) is from a study of T-cell reconstitution after alpha-beta-depleted transplantation in children. This clonotype was seen at least ten times. Unique molecular identifiers tagged the TCRbeta library. TCRdb re-called the PCR reads with MiXCR, one entry per CDR3 protein. The sample records around 410,000 distinct CDR3 sequences, roughly 10% being singletons. V shed 2 bases and J shed 8 bases, with 13 bases lying between them. Germline CDR1 reads MNHEY; CDR2 reads SMNVEV (reference sequence). The CDR3 consists of 15 residues. This TCR was recovered from a human donor who donated a stem cell graft to a child with acute myeloid leukemia. This specimen consisted of PBMCs from the stem cell graft donor, obtained from the stem cell graft. The chain joins TRBV27 to TRBJ1-6, with a tentative D call TRBD1 (5 bases). CDR3 coding DNA: TGTGCCAGCAGTTTAGTGGGGCGAGGTGATTCACCCCTCCACTTT. This gives the protein CASSLVGRGDSPLHF.